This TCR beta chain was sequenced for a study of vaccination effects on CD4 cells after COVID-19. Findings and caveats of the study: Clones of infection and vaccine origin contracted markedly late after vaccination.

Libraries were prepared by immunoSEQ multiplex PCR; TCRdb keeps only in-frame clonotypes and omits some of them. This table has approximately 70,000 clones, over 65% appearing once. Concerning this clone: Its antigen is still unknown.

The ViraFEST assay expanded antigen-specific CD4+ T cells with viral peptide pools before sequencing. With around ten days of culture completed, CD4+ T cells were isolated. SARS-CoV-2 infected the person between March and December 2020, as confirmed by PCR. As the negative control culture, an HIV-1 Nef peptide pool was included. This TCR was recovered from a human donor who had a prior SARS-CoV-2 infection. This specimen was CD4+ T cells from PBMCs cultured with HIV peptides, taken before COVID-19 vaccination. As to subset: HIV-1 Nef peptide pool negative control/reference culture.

The CDR3: CASSPRGRNNEQFF. The CDR3 DNA reads TGTGCCAGCTCACCACGTGGCAGAAACAATGAGCAGTTCTTC. This sequence joins TRBV18 and TRBJ2-1; no firm D call. Germline V gives CDR1 KGHSH, CDR2 LQKENI. The ends were cut back, 1 base at V and 5 bases at J, with 9 bases in the middle. This CDR3 is 14 amino acids long.